Listed below are T cell receptor beta chains from one sample, sequenced in a study of cytomegalovirus exposure and HLA in healthy donors. Repertoires were generated with immunoSEQ multiplex PCR, while TCRdb's copy carries only in-frame clones and drops some. This sample has about 190,000 clones; less than 85% occur once, and the top ten carry 0.6% to 0.7%. The sequencing input was PBMCs. The receptors here all came from a boy aged 5 to 17 in good health and CMV-seronegative. The CDR3 runs from the conserved cysteine through the conserved F or W. A D gene is named only where the DNA matches it firmly. The size of a clone is reported for some rows only, either as once, few or many, or as a class for expanded clones.

CASSLYGNEKLFF | TGTGCCAGCAGCTTGTACGGGAATGAAAAACTGTTTTTT | - | TRBJ1-4 | 13 | - | TRBV5-4
CASSYNGQKEVFGYTF | TGTGCCAGCAGTTACAATGGACAGAAGGAAGTCTTTGGCTACACCTTC | - | TRBJ1-2 | 16 | - | TRBV6-6
CACSTSDNRPQYF | TGTGCCTGCTCAACTAGCGACAACCGGCCCCAGTACTTC | TRBD2 | TRBJ2-5 | 13 | few | TRBV30
CASSLRDRRPYEQYF | TGTGCCAGCAGCTTAAGGGACAGGCGCCCCTACGAGCAGTACTTC | TRBD1 | TRBJ2-7 | 15 | - | TRBV7-8
CASSLRTGSATNEKLFF | TGCGCCAGCAGCTTACGAACTGGGAGTGCAACTAATGAAAAACTGTTTTTT | - | TRBJ1-4 | 17 | - | TRBV5-1
CASSRTPQRITGELFF | TGTGCCAGCAGCCGAACCCCCCAGCGGATCACCGGGGAGCTGTTTTTT | - | TRBJ2-2 | 16 | - | TRBV7-9
CASSPGTDSNQPQHF | TGTGCCAGCAGCCCCGGGACAGATAGCAATCAGCCCCAGCATTTT | TRBD1 | TRBJ1-5 | 15 | few | TRBV6-1
CASRWAPAVSDISSYNEQFF | TGTGCCAGCAGATGGGCACCAGCGGTCTCTGACATTAGCTCCTACAATGAGCAGTTCTTC | - | TRBJ2-1 | 20 | - | TRBV7-8
CASSRGGLNEQFF | TGTGCCAGCAGCCGGGGAGGGCTCAATGAGCAGTTCTTC | TRBD2 | TRBJ2-1 | 13 | - | TRBV7-8
CASSLEGTGAYEQYF | TGTGCCAGCAGCTTAGAGGGGACAGGGGCCTACGAGCAGTACTTC | TRBD1 | TRBJ2-7 | 15 | - | TRBV11-2
CASSSSGGTEAFF | TGTGCCAGCAGCTCGTCGGGGGGCACTGAAGCTTTCTTT | - | TRBJ1-1 | 13 | - | TRBV5-4
CASSLQGAVSSYEQYF | TGTGCCAGCAGTTTACAGGGGGCGGTAAGCTCCTACGAGCAGTACTTC | TRBD1 | TRBJ2-7 | 16 | - | TRBV27
CASVSWGLGYTF | TGTGCCAGCGTATCTTGGGGGCTAGGCTACACCTTC | - | TRBJ1-2 | 12 | - | TRBV19
CASSPFGQQTGELFF | TGTGCCAGCTCACCATTTGGACAGCAGACCGGGGAGCTGTTTTTT | - | TRBJ2-2 | 15 | - | TRBV18
CATRGIAGYEQYF | TGTGCCACCAGGGGCATTGCGGGGTACGAGCAGTACTTC | - | TRBJ2-7 | 13 | - | TRBV6-1
CASRLTGNSPLHF | TGTGCCAGCAGACTGACAGGAAATTCACCCCTCCACTTT | - | TRBJ1-6 | 13 | - | TRBV27
CASSYLGRENTEAFF | TGTGCCAGCAGTTATCTTGGACGGGAGAACACTGAAGCTTTCTTT | - | TRBJ1-1 | 15 | few | TRBV6-6
CASSVEGQGRPYEQYF | TGTGCCAGCAGCGTAGAGGGTCAAGGGAGGCCCTACGAGCAGTACTTC | - | TRBJ2-7 | 16 | few | TRBV9
CASSLVLSNTEAFF | TGCGCCAGCAGCTTGGTATTGTCGAACACTGAAGCTTTCTTT | - | TRBJ1-1 | 14 | - | TRBV5-1
CASSWNDRDYGYTF | TGTGCCAGCAGCTGGAACGACAGAGACTATGGCTACACCTTC | - | TRBJ1-2 | 14 | - | TRBV11-1
CASSKERQGELFF | TGTGCCAGTAGCAAAGAGAGGCAGGGGGAGCTGTTTTTT | - | TRBJ2-2 | 13 | few | TRBV19
CASLTTGENEQFF | TGTGCCAGCTTGACGACGGGAGAGAATGAGCAGTTCTTC | - | TRBJ2-1 | 13 | once | TRBV6-6
CASSPRASGPNGEQFF | TGTGCCAGCAGCCCCAGGGCTAGCGGGCCCAACGGGGAACAGTTCTTC | TRBD2 | TRBJ2-1 | 16 | - | TRBV7-3
CASTVQGSVEKLFF | TGTGCCAGCACCGTACAGGGGAGTGTGGAAAAACTGTTTTTT | TRBD1 | TRBJ1-4 | 14 | - | TRBV2
CASSRQGAGGYTF | TGTGCCAGCAGTCGACAGGGGGCGGGTGGCTACACCTTC | TRBD1 | TRBJ1-2 | 13 | once | TRBV6-5
CASRRRRGNGELFF | TGTGCCAGCAGACGACGCAGGGGCAACGGGGAGCTGTTTTTT | - | TRBJ2-2 | 14 | - | TRBV6-5
CASSFTRGGFNEQFF | TGCGCCAGCAGCTTCACACGTGGGGGGTTTAATGAGCAGTTCTTC | - | TRBJ2-1 | 15 | - | TRBV5-1
CASSQGSGPSYNEQFF | TGCGCCAGCAGCCAAGGAAGCGGACCCTCCTACAATGAGCAGTTCTTC | - | TRBJ2-1 | 16 | - | TRBV4-3
CAISESGGAGTGELFF | TGTGCCATCAGTGAGTCAGGGGGCGCGGGCACCGGGGAGCTGTTTTTT | TRBD1 | TRBJ2-2 | 16 | - | TRBV10-3
CASSLPGQGSEKLFF | TGTGCCAGCAGTCTGCCGGGACAGGGGAGTGAAAAACTGTTTTTT | TRBD1 | TRBJ1-4 | 15 | - | TRBV25-1
CASSLVAGTYEQYF | TGTGCCAGCAGCTTAGTCGCGGGAACCTACGAGCAGTACTTC | - | TRBJ2-7 | 14 | - | TRBV7-6
CASSEVSFQGVSSYNSPLHF | TGTGCCAGCAGTGAAGTTAGTTTTCAGGGCGTCAGCTCCTATAATTCACCCCTCCACTTT | - | TRBJ1-6 | 20 | few | TRBV6-1
CASSLIGSEQYF | TGTGCCAGCAGCTTGATCGGGTCCGAGCAGTACTTC | - | TRBJ2-7 | 12 | - | TRBV5-4
CASSVEGLGASGNTIYF | TGTGCCAGCAGCGTAGAAGGGCTGGGGGCCTCTGGAAACACCATATATTTT | - | TRBJ1-3 | 17 | - | TRBV9
CASSIMAGNGYTF | TGTGCCAGTAGTATTATGGCAGGGAATGGCTACACCTTC | - | TRBJ1-2 | 13 | - | TRBV19
CASSGAGPPNYGYTF | TGTGCCAGTAGTGGCGCAGGGCCACCTAACTATGGCTACACCTTC | - | TRBJ1-2 | 15 | - | TRBV19
CASSLGEGRGIYGYTF | TGCGCCAGCAGCTTGGGAGAGGGCAGGGGAATATATGGCTACACCTTC | - | TRBJ1-2 | 16 | - | TRBV5-1
CASSFGGIGVAYEQYF | TGTGCCAGCAGCTTCGGGGGTATAGGCGTCGCCTACGAGCAGTACTTC | - | TRBJ2-7 | 16 | - | TRBV7-2
CASSVEGYAASPLHF | TGTGCCAGCAGCGTAGAGGGGTATGCTGCTTCACCCCTCCACTTT | - | TRBJ1-6 | 15 | - | TRBV9